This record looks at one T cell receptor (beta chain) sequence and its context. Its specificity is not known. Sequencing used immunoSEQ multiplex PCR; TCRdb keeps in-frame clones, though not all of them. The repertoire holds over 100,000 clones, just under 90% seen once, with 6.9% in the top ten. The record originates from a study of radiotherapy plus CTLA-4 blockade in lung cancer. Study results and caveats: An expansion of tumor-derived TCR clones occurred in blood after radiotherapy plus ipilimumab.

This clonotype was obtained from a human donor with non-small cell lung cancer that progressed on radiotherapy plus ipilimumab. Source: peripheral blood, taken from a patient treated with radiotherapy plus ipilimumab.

The CDR3: CASSQDLAGVGNEQFF. CDR3 DNA sequence: TGTGCCAGCAGCCAAGATCTGGCGGGAGTGGGTAATGAGCAGTTCTTC. The J gene is TRBJ2-1, the V gene TRBV14; 7 positions match TRBD2. After removal of 0 bases from V and 7 bases from J, the junction contained 9 bases not matched to a gene. The germline V gene has CDR1 SGHDN and CDR2 FVKESK. This CDR3 is 16 amino acids long.